Shown below are 15 T cell receptor beta chains from a single sample sequenced in a study of T cells expressing NK-cell markers. From the 5' RACE reads, TCRdb lists one entry per CDR3 protein and no DNA. The sample totals approximately 15,000 distinct CDR3 sequences. Material for sequencing was blood T cells: a sorted CD56 or NKG2C T cell subset, CD4+ or CD8+ T cells, or bulk PBMC T cells (not recorded which). Receptors were obtained from a man aged 18-70 years in good health.

The V call is TRBV24-1, the J call TRBJ2-3; TCRdb outputs TRBD2, but without DNA this stays unchecked. Germline V lookup: CDR1 KGHDR, CDR2 SFDVKD. The length of the CDR3 is 15 residues. CDR3 residues: CATSDSGRGTDTQYF.

This rearrangement joins TRBV5-6 to TRBJ1-1; TCRdb's D call, TRBD1, is unchecked because there is no DNA. Germline V lookup: CDR1 SGHDT, CDR2 YYEEEE. This CDR3 has 15 residues. The CDR3: CASSPDRGQRTEAFF.

The gene calls are TRBV5-6 and TRBJ2-3; TCRdb designates TRBD1, a call that cannot be tested without DNA. The germline V gene has CDR1 SGHDT and CDR2 YYEEEE. CDR3 length: 14 amino acids. The CDR3 region is CASSAADSPYTQYF.

V usage is TRBV27 and J usage is TRBJ2-6; TCRdb proposes TRBD1, but this gene call is untestable without DNA. Germline lookup yields CDR1 MNHEY and CDR2 SMNVEV (reference sequence). The CDR3 has 15 residues. CDR3 residues: CASSLSGVGANVLTF.

This sequence joins TRBV5-1 and TRBJ2-3; TCRdb designates TRBD1, a call that cannot be tested without DNA. From germline, CDR1 is SGHRS and CDR2 YFSETQ. The CDR3 covers 15 residues. CDR3 sequence: CASSSGTPGTDTQYF.

This sequence joins TRBV28 and TRBJ1-2; TCRdb calls TRBD1, which cannot be checked without DNA. The CDR3 covers 18 residues. CDR1 is MDHEN and CDR2 is SYDVKM in the germline V gene. The chain's CDR3 is CASRNHLKKDKESYGYTF.

The chain joins TRBV4-2 to TRBJ2-1; TCRdb indicates TRBD1, and absent DNA this call remains unverified. Germline loops: CDR1 LGHNA, CDR2 YNFKEQ. This CDR3 has 15 residues. CDR3 residues: CASSQEGDRGPRRFF.

This chain links TRBV6-5 with TRBJ2-7; the D call from TCRdb, TRBD1, cannot be confirmed without DNA. Germline values: CDR1 MNHEY, CDR2 SVGAGI. There are 15 residues in the CDR3. CDR3 loop: CASSYSQGGGYEQYF.

The chain couples TRBV7-2 to TRBJ2-1; the TRBD2 assignment by TCRdb is unverifiable without DNA. Germline lookup yields CDR1 SGHTA and CDR2 FQGNSA. The CDR3 contains 15 residues. The CDR3 loop reads CASSLRGVFYNEQFF.

The chain couples TRBV2 to TRBJ1-4; without DNA, the TCRdb call of TRBD1 cannot be checked. Germline CDR1 is SNHLY and CDR2 is FYNNEI. CDR3 length: 12 residues. CDR3: CASNRDRGELFF.

V and J are TRBV20-1 and TRBJ2-1. This CDR3 has 13 amino acids. Germline loops: CDR1 DFQATT, CDR2 SNEGSKA (reference sequence). This CDR3 is CSARDRNYNEQFF.

The V and J genes are TRBV30 and TRBJ2-4; absent DNA, TCRdb's TRBD2 call cannot be checked. Germline values: CDR1 GTSNPN, CDR2 SVGIG (reference sequence). The CDR3 length is 14 residues. This chain's CDR3 is CAWSVGTSLNIQYF.

CDR3: CAARGGQGSADEQYF. V is TRBV10-3 and J is TRBJ2-7; the TCRdb call, TRBD1, lacks DNA for checking. The CDR3 is made up of 15 amino acids. The germline gives CDR1 ENHRY, CDR2 SYGVKD.

The J gene is TRBJ1-4, the V gene TRBV18; TCRdb calls TRBD1, which cannot be checked without DNA. The CDR3 runs 15 residues. Germline V lookup: CDR1 KGHSH, CDR2 LQKENI. This CDR3 reads CASSPVSGPNEKLFF. Based on the CDR3 plus reference TRBV18 and TRBJ1-4, the full variable domain is NAGVMQNPRHLVRRRGQEARLRCSPMKGHSHVYWYRQLPEEGLKFMVYLQKENIIDESGMPKERFSAEFPKEGPSILRIQQVVRGDSAAYFCASSPVSGPNEKLFFGSGTQLSVL.

The genes are TRBV6-5 and TRBJ2-7. The CDR3 runs to 14 residues. Germline CDR1 and CDR2: MNHEY and SVGAGI. The CDR3 loop is CASSYSIPVYEQYF.